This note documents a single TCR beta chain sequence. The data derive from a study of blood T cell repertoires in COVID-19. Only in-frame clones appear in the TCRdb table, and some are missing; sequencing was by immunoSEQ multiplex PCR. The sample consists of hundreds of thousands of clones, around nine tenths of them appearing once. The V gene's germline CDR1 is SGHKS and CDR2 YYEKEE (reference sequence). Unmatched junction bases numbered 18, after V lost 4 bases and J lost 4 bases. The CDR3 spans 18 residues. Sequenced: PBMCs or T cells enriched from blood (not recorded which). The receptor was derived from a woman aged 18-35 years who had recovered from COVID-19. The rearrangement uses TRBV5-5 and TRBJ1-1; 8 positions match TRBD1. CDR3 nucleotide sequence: TGTGCCAGCAGCCGAGTTCCGCAAATTCGGACAGGGTCCACTGAAGCTTTCTTT. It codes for CASSRVPQIRTGSTEAFF. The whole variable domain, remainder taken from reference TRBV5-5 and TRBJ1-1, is DAGVTQSPTHLIKTRGQQVTLRCSPISGHKSVSWYQQVLGQGPQFIFQYYEKEERGRGNFPDRFSARQFPNYSSELNVNALLLGDSALYLCASSRVPQIRTGSTEAFFGQGTRLTVV.